These 8 T cell receptor beta chains originate from one sample sequenced in a study of cytomegalovirus exposure and HLA in healthy donors. Profiled with immunoSEQ multiplex PCR; TCRdb holds only in-frame clones, not every one. The sample yields fewer than 120,000 clones, roughly 90% seen once. Sample: PBMCs. Source of these receptors: a woman aged 25 to 39 in good health and CMV-seropositive.

V and J are TRBV2 and TRBJ2-3, with 9 bases fitting TRBD2. The CDR3 spans 17 residues. CDR1 is SNHLY, CDR2 FYNNEI, per germline. The V and J ends lost 8 bases and 2 bases, in that order; junction bases with no gene match: 14. CDR3 sequence reads: CASRRMIAGANTDTQYF. The CDR3, as DNA: TGTGCCAGCCGGCGAATGATAGCGGGGGCCAACACAGATACGCAGTATTTT.

The V gene is TRBV2, the J gene TRBJ2-3, with 9 positions matching TRBD2. Per the germline V gene, CDR1 is SNHLY and CDR2 is FYNNEI. The V gene end was trimmed by 8 bases and the J gene end by 3 bases; junction bases not matched to a gene: 3. The CDR3 is 13 amino acids. The CDR3: CASAGGPTDTQYF. In DNA form, the CDR3 reads TGTGCCAGCGCGGGAGGGCCGACAGATACGCAGTATTTT. Together with reference TRBV2 and TRBJ2-3, the CDR3 gives the full variable domain: EPEVTQTPSHQVTQMGQEVILRCVPISNHLYFYWYRQILGQKVEFLVSFYNNEISEKSEIFDDQFSVERPDGSNFTLKIRSTKLEDSAMYFCASAGGPTDTQYFGPGTRLTVL.

The CDR3 DNA reads TGTGCCAGCAGTTTATCCGGGGAGGGTTCACCCCTCCACTTT. Amino acids: CASSLSGEGSPLHF. The chain recombines TRBV28 with TRBJ1-6, with D unresolved. V was cut by 1 base and J by 9 bases, with 10 bases left in between. CDR3 length equals 14 residues. The germline V gene has CDR1 MDHEN and CDR2 SYDVKM.

This chain links TRBV5-6 with TRBJ1-5, with a weak D call TRBD1 (6 bases). The germline V and J ends were trimmed by 3 bases and 9 bases, with 19 bases remaining between them. CDR1 and CDR2 (germline): SGHDT, YYEEEE. This CDR3 spans 15 amino acids. The CDR3 nucleotides are TGTGCCAGCAGCTCATCGGGAGGGGGTTCTACGCCCCAGCATTTT. Amino acids: CASSSSGGGSTPQHF.

The genes are TRBV11-1 and TRBJ2-1; TRBD2 agrees at 8 bases. Trimming took 1 base from V and 3 from J; bases not matched to a gene: 5. The CDR3 contains 16 residues. Germline V CDR1 and CDR2: SGHAT, FQDESV (reference sequence). CDR3 in DNA: TGTGCCAGCAGCTTAGTCGGCGGGGGGAACTACAATGAGCAGTTCTTC. This sequence encodes CASSLVGGGNYNEQFF.

This clone was seen only once. The genes are TRBV5-1 and TRBJ1-4; 10 bases are shared with TRBD1. There are 15 residues in the CDR3. The germline CDR1 and CDR2 sequences are SGHRS and YFSETQ. V was clipped by 4 bases and J by 6 bases; unmatched bases: 6. CDR3 nucleotides: TGCGCCAGCAGCCCGGAGACAGGGGGCGATGAAAAACTGTTTTTT. Protein sequence: CASSPETGGDEKLFF.

This sequence joins TRBV11-2 and TRBJ2-3; a possible D gene is TRBD2 (6 bases). The germline V and J ends were trimmed by 4 bases and 8 bases, with 13 bases remaining between them. The CDR3 covers 13 residues. The germline V gene encodes CDR1 SGHAT and CDR2 FQNNGV. This CDR3 reads CASSSPAGFTQYF. For the CDR3, the DNA is TGTGCCAGCAGCTCCCCCGCGGGGTTTACGCAGTATTTT. The whole variable domain, filled in from reference TRBV11-2 and TRBJ2-3, reads EAGVAQSPRYKIIEKRQSVAFWCNPISGHATLYWYQQILGQGPKLLIQFQNNGVVDDSQLPKDRFSAERLKGVDSTLKIQPAKLEDSAVYLCASSSPAGFTQYFGPGTRLTVL.

The V and J genes are TRBV4-2 and TRBJ2-2; 7 bases are a match to TRBD2. The CDR3 spans 16 residues. V gave up 0 bases and J gave up 4 bases; unmatched junction bases: 5. CDR1 is LGHNA and CDR2 is YNFKEQ in the germline V gene. CDR3 nucleotides: TGTGCCAGCAGCCAAGAGCATAGCGGGCCCACCGGGGAGCTGTTTTTT. Protein: CASSQEHSGPTGELFF.